The 15 T cell receptor beta chains below come from one sample, sequenced in a study of blood T cell repertoires in COVID-19. TCRdb's copy holds only in-frame clones and misses some; the assay was immunoSEQ multiplex PCR. The data hold approximately 160,000 clones, with more than 65% observed a single time. Sequenced sample: peripheral blood. The receptor source for this set is a woman between 45 and 60 years old in a cohort sampled during active or convalescent COVID-19.

This clone has only a few counts. The chain is built from TRBV5-1 and TRBJ2-5; 11 nucleotides line up with TRBD2. The CDR3 is 18 residues long. J lost 2 bases, V lost 6 bases, and 15 bases had no gene match. Germline V gene data show CDR1 as SGHRS and CDR2 as YFSETQ. The CDR3 sequence is CASKVYPSLAGGQETQYF. The CDR3 bases are TGCGCCAGCAAAGTTTATCCCTCATTAGCGGGGGGGCAAGAGACCCAGTACTTC. The full variable domain, with the rest looked up from reference TRBV5-1 and TRBJ2-5, is KAGVTQTPRYLIKTRGQQVTLSCSPISGHRSVSWYQQTPGQGLQFLFEYFSETQRNKGNFPGRFSGRQFSNSRSEMNVSTLELGDSALYLCASKVYPSLAGGQETQYFGPGTRLLVL.

Only one count was recorded for this clone. The V and J genes are TRBV7-3 and TRBJ1-6; possible D gene TRBD1, 5 bases. Germline CDR1 reads SGHTA; CDR2 reads FQGTGA. Trimming removed 2 bases at V and 5 bases at J, with 13 bases between. The CDR3 totals 16 residues. CDR3 sequence: CASSLSVRGDNSPLHF. The CDR3 region has the DNA TGTGCCAGCAGCTTATCCGTCCGGGGGGATAATTCACCCCTCCACTTT.

The V gene is TRBV7-6, the J gene TRBJ2-2; 8 nucleotides align to TRBD2. J gave up 6 bases and V 3 bases, and 9 bases lay outside the gene matches. This CDR3 spans 16 amino acids. The germline gives CDR1 SGHVS, CDR2 FNYEAQ. The chain's CDR3 is CASSFGAGLVPGELFF. The CDR3 DNA reads TGTGCCAGCAGCTTTGGCGCGGGACTAGTCCCCGGGGAGCTGTTTTTT.

The chain has TRBV27 and TRBJ1-3; D unclear. Germline loops: CDR1 MNHEY, CDR2 SMNVEV (reference sequence). The CDR3 spans 15 residues. Trimming stripped 1 base from V and 5 bases from J, with 12 bases between. For the CDR3, the DNA is TGTGCCAGCAGTTTATACGGCAGCGGGAGAAACACCATATATTTT. This sequence encodes CASSLYGSGRNTIYF.

The chain uses TRBV19 and TRBJ2-7; TRBD1 aligns across 8 bases. V was pared by 4 bases and J by 3 bases, with 8 bases of the junction left unmatched. This CDR3 is built from 15 residues. In germline, CDR1 is LNHDA, CDR2 SQIVND (reference sequence). CDR3 in DNA: TGTGCCAGTAGTACCTCCGGGACAGGAAACTACGAGCAGTACTTC. Protein product: CASSTSGTGNYEQYF.

V and J are TRBV11-1 and TRBJ2-1, with 8 positions matching TRBD2. Per germline, CDR1 SGHAT and CDR2 FQDESV (reference sequence). The CDR3 sequence is 15 residues long. V shed 5 bases, J shed 7 bases, and the junction held 10 bases outside the gene matches. CDR3 DNA sequence: TGTGCCAGCAGCCGTCGGGGGGGCGAAGGAAATGAGCAGTTCTTC. This codes for CASSRRGGEGNEQFF.

The table lists this clone with a few counts. The sample carries other DNA sequences with the same CDR3. This sequence joins TRBV4-3 and TRBJ1-5, with 9 nucleotides matching TRBD1. This CDR3 is built from 15 residues. Germline V gene sequence: CDR1 LGHNA, CDR2 YSLEER. The trim removed 1 base at V and 2 bases at J, leaving 0 bases unmatched. The CDR3 DNA reads as TGCGCCAGCAGCCAAGGGACAGGGGGCAATCAGCCCCAGCATTTT. It specifies CASSQGTGGNQPQHF.

With regard to this clone: Germline is not matched at one junction end, which may reflect a read error. This chain connects TRBV9 to TRBJ1-4; no firm D call. Germline V gene lookup returns CDR1 SGDLS and CDR2 YYNGEE. This CDR3 is built from 12 residues. This chain's CDR3 is CASSGLRGPIIF. CDR3 bases: TGTGCCAGCAGCGGACTACGGGGTCCGATTATTTTT.

The chain is built from TRBV2 and TRBJ2-7; tentatively, D is TRBD1 (5 bases). The CDR3 is 13 residues long. Trimming cost V 6 bases and J 5 bases, with 14 bases left between them. The germline V gene encodes CDR1 SNHLY and CDR2 FYNNEI. CDR3 sequence reads: CASRQGAYNEQYF. CDR3 in DNA: TGTGCCAGCAGGCAAGGGGCGTACAACGAGCAGTACTTC. The full variable domain, completed using reference TRBV2 and TRBJ2-7, is EPEVTQTPSHQVTQMGQEVILRCVPISNHLYFYWYRQILGQKVEFLVSFYNNEISEKSEIFDDQFSVERPDGSNFTLKIRSTKLEDSAMYFCASRQGAYNEQYFGPGTRLTVT.

The chain couples TRBV19 to TRBJ2-2, with D maybe TRBD1 (6 bases). Germline CDR1 reads LNHDA; CDR2 reads SQIVND (reference sequence). V shed 4 bases and J shed 0 bases, with 9 bases lying between them. The CDR3 consists of 15 residues. The CDR3 is CASSRDRPNTGELFF. The CDR3 region has the DNA TGTGCCAGTAGTAGAGACAGGCCGAACACCGGGGAGCTGTTTTTT.

This chain connects TRBV7-3 to TRBJ2-2; D uncertain. Germline CDR1 and CDR2: SGHTA and FQGTGA. V lost 4 bases and J lost 1, with 7 bases in between. The CDR3 is made up of 14 amino acids. This CDR3 reads CASSSYWNTGELFF. The CDR3 DNA reads as TGTGCCAGCAGCTCCTATTGGAACACCGGGGAGCTGTTTTTT.

The V gene is TRBV6-5, the J gene TRBJ2-7, with 13 bases lining up with TRBD2. Trimming at V came to 6 bases and at J to 7 bases, leaving 6 bases not matched to a gene. Germline V lookup: CDR1 MNHEY, CDR2 SVGAGI. The CDR3 spans 14 residues. The CDR3 coding sequence is TGTGCCAGCAGCCAGGGACTAGCGGGGAGGGAGCAGTACTTC. This sequence encodes CASSQGLAGREQYF.

The chain employs TRBV6-6 and TRBJ2-1, with TRBD1 matching 11 bases. With V trimmed by 6 bases and J by 8 bases, 6 bases remained unmatched. The V gene's germline CDR1 is MNHNY and CDR2 SVGAGI (reference sequence). The CDR3 totals 14 residues. In DNA, the CDR3 is TGTGCCAGCAGCCGGACAGGGGGCCTAGATGAGCAGTTCTTC. This sequence encodes CASSRTGGLDEQFF.

The V call is TRBV5-1, the J call TRBJ1-1; 7 bases map to TRBD1. The CDR3 loop spans 14 amino acids. The V gene's germline CDR1 is SGHRS and CDR2 YFSETQ. After removal of 5 bases from V and 4 bases from J, the junction contained 8 bases not matched to a gene. The CDR3 DNA reads as TGCGCCAGCAGAGCCGAAGGGGGCCTCACTGAAGCTTTCTTT. It codes for CASRAEGGLTEAFF.

The chain combines TRBV12-3 or TRBV12-4 with TRBJ2-1; no definite D call. Trimming shortened V by 7 bases and J by 8 bases, and 9 bases separated the two germline ends. This CDR3 is 11 amino acids long. DNA of the CDR3: TGTGCCAGCACCCTCAGTTATGAGCAGTTCTTC. Protein: CASTLSYEQFF.